The 8 T cell receptor beta chains in this list originate from one sample, sequenced in a study of regulatory T cells in long-lasting Graves disease. The TCR beta library used iRepertoire HTBI primers with Arm-PCR amplification of CDR3. Each CDR3 protein gets one entry after TCRdb re-called the multiplex PCR reads with MiXCR. The sample holds about 470,000 distinct CDR3 sequences, roughly 20% seen once. As for time point: persistent/refractory GD, antithyroid drugs over 5 years with positive TRAb. Preparation of the TCR library used RNA extracted from PBMCs. Specimen: peripheral blood mononuclear cells (PBMCs), collected when the disease was refractory, from a patient treated with antithyroid drugs. The receptors derive from a female donor with Graves disease.

The genes are TRBV28 and TRBJ2-7; 7 positions match TRBD1. CDR1 MDHEN and CDR2 SYDVKM come from the germline V gene. The CDR3 extends over 13 amino acids. J was trimmed by 3 bases and V by 8 bases; bases with no gene match: 7. This CDR3 reads CASRQGGLYEQYF. As DNA, the CDR3 is TGTGCCAGCCGACAGGGTGGGCTCTACGAGCAGTACTTC.

This clonotype has just a few counts. The CDR3 nucleotides read TGTGCCAGCAGCTTAGTATCTCCGGGGTACAACACTGAAGCTTTCTTT. Amino acids: CASSLVSPGYNTEAFF. The genes are TRBV13 and TRBJ1-1; D is ambiguous. The CDR3 runs to 16 residues. Germline V gene lookup returns CDR1 PRHDT and CDR2 FYEKMQ (reference sequence). V was clipped by 1 base and J by 2 bases, with 14 bases between them.

At least ten counts were recorded for this clonotype. The V gene is TRBV5-1, the J gene TRBJ2-7; possibly TRBD2 for D (5 bases). Germline loops: CDR1 SGHRS, CDR2 YFSETQ. The CDR3 is 13 amino acids. The ends were cut back, 0 bases at V and 6 bases at J, with 10 bases in the middle. In nucleotides, the CDR3 is TGCGCCAGCAGCTTGGCCCCGGGATCCGAGCAGTACTTC. As protein: CASSLAPGSEQYF.

This clonotype has a count of ten or more. The gene calls are TRBV5-6 and TRBJ2-2; no clear D. V was clipped by 0 bases and J by 5 bases, with 14 bases between them. The CDR3 runs 16 residues. CDR1 is SGHDT, CDR2 YYEEEE, per germline. The CDR3 spells CASSLDRMGRTGELFF. The CDR3 DNA reads as TGTGCCAGCAGCTTGGACAGAATGGGTAGGACCGGGGAGCTGTTTTTT.

This chain connects TRBV12-3 or TRBV12-4 to TRBJ2-5; 9 bases map to TRBD2. The DNA end favors TRBJ2-1, so the J call may be wrong. The CDR3 is 14 amino acids. CDR3 residues: CASSAGTSWNEQFF. DNA of the CDR3: TGTGCCAGCAGCGCCGGGACTAGCTGGAATGAGCAGTTCTTC.

This clonotype has a count of ten or more. This chain joins TRBV27 and TRBJ1-1, with D unresolved. CDR3 length: 13 amino acids. Per germline, CDR1 MNHEY and CDR2 SMNVEV (reference sequence). Trimming took off 3 bases at V and 4 bases at J, with 9 bases between the two ends. CDR3 residues: CASSFPESTEAFF. The CDR3 DNA reads TGTGCCAGCAGTTTCCCCGAGAGCACTGAAGCTTTCTTT.

The chain carries TRBV11-2 and TRBJ2-1; 13 bases line up with TRBD2. The junction had 10 bases not matched to a gene; V was cut back by 6 bases and J by 5 bases. Germline V lookup: CDR1 SGHAT, CDR2 FQNNGV. CDR3 length equals 17 residues. Here the CDR3 reads CASSIGSGTSGNNEQFF. The CDR3 DNA reads TGTGCCAGCAGTATAGGGTCCGGGACTAGCGGGAACAATGAGCAGTTCTTC.

This clonotype was seen many times. The rearrangement links TRBV9 to TRBJ1-1; TRBD1 might be the D (5 bases). The germline V gene encodes CDR1 SGDLS and CDR2 YYNGEE. V lost 4 bases to trimming and J lost 0 bases, with 13 bases between them. This CDR3 region has 15 residues. The CDR3: CASSPRGTMNTEAFF. The CDR3 region has the DNA TGTGCCAGCAGCCCCCGGGGGACTATGAACACTGAAGCTTTCTTT.